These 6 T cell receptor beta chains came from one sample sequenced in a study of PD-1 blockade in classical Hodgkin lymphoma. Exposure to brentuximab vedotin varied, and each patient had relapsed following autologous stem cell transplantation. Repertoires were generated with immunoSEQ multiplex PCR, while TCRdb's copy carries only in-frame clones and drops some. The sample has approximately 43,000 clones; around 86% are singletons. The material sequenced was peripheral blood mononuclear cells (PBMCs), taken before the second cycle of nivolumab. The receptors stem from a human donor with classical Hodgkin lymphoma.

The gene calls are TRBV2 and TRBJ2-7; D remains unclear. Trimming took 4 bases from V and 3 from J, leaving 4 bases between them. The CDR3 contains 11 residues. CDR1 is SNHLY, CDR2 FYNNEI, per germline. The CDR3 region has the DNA TGTGCCAGCAGTGCTCGCTACGAGCAGTACTTC. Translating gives CASSARYEQYF.

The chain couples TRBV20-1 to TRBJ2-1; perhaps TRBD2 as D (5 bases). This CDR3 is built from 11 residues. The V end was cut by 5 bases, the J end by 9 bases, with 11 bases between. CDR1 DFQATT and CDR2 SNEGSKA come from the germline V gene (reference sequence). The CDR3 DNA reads TGCAGTGCTGAACTAGTTGGTGAGCAGTTCTTC. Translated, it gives CSAELVGEQFF.

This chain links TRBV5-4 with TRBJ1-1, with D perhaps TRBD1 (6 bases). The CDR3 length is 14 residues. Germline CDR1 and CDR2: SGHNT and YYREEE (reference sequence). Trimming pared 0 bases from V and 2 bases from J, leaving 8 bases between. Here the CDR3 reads CASSLDRENTEAFF. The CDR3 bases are TGTGCCAGCAGCTTGGACAGGGAAAACACTGAAGCTTTCTTT.

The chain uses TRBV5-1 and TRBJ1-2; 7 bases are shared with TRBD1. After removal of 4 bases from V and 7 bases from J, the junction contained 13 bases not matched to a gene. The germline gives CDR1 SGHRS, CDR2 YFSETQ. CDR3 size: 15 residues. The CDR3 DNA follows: TGCGCCAGCAGCCAGGTCGCTACAGGGGAATCTGGCTACACCTTC. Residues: CASSQVATGESGYTF.

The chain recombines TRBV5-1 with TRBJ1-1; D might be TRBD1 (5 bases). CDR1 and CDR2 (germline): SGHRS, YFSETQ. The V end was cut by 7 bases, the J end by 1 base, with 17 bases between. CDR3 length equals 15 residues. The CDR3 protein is CASSLGGAGNTEAFF. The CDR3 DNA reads TGCGCCAGCTCCCTGGGAGGGGCTGGGAACACTGAAGCTTTCTTT.

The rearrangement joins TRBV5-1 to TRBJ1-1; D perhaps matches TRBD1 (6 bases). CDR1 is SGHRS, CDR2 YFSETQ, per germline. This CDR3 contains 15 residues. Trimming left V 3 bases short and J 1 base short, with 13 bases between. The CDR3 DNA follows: TGCGCCAGCAGCTCGCTACAGGGACCGAACACTGAAGCTTTCTTT. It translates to CASSSLQGPNTEAFF. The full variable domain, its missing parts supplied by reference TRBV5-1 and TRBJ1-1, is KAGVTQTPRYLIKTRGQQVTLSCSPISGHRSVSWYQQTPGQGLQFLFEYFSETQRNKGNFPGRFSGRQFSNSRSEMNVSTLELGDSALYLCASSSLQGPNTEAFFGQGTRLTVV.